The clone carrying this T cell receptor beta chain was picked up one time. This CDR3 spans 15 amino acids. With V trimmed by 9 bases and J by 4 bases, 11 bases remained unmatched. Germline V gene data show CDR1 as LNHDA and CDR2 as SQIVND (reference sequence). The data are from a study of blood T cell repertoires in COVID-19. Turning to the study itself: PBMCs, B-cell-depleted T cells, or T cells were the source of the cDNA or gDNA that made up the material.

Using immunoSEQ multiplex PCR, the repertoire was profiled, and TCRdb retains in-frame clones only, with some absent. This table holds around 130,000 clones, more than 65% found once. The specimen was peripheral blood. This chain joins TRBV19 and TRBJ2-1, with TRBD2 identical over 8 bases. This TCR derives from a human donor in a cohort sampled during active COVID-19. CDR3 in DNA: TGTGCCAGCAACTCCCGGGGGGGGAGATACAATGAGCAGTTCTTC. The encoded protein is CASNSRGGRYNEQFF.